This entry concerns a single T cell receptor (beta chain). Primers: 60 V beta forward and 13 J beta reverse. Measured with immunoSEQ multiplex PCR; TCRdb has only the in-frame clones, and not every one. The sample lists 80,000 to 100,000 clones, about 79% occurring once. The sample belongs to a study of glioma-infiltrating T cells after dendritic cell vaccination. At the level of the study: Samples are from glioblastoma patients in Phase I and II dendritic cell vaccine trials.

This CDR3 region has 14 residues. Germline V gene sequence: CDR1 SGHVS, CDR2 FQNEAQ. V was shortened by 2 bases and J by 8 bases, with 12 bases between the two germline ends. The specimen was blood, collected before dendritic cell vaccination. The chain links TRBV7-8 to TRBJ1-4; unclear D gene. This TCR came from a human donor with glioblastoma. Written as DNA, the CDR3 is TGTGCCAGCAGCTTAACCGGGGTGCGGGAAAAACTGTTTTTT. This encodes CASSLTGVREKLFF.